Sequencing of this T cell receptor beta chain was carried out in a study of vaccination and CD4 T cells after COVID-19. As regards this clonotype: Its antigen is unidentified.

Treatment in this sample: roughly 10-day PBMC culture with coronavirus spike peptide pools or control peptides (ViraFEST assay). Expansion of antigen-specific T cells with peptide pools by ViraFEST preceded sequencing of TCRs. Each of days 3 and 7 saw half the medium replaced by fresh IL-2 medium. Cultured CD4+ T cell DNA underwent sequencing with the Oncomine TCR Beta short-read assay. Genomic DNA was extracted from cultured CD4+ T cells. TCRdb recomputed calls from the PCR reads with MiXCR, one row per CDR3 protein. Of under 15,000 distinct CDR3 sequences listed, about 50% are singletons. This clonotype originated in a human donor who had recovered from COVID-19. The sequenced material came from CD4+ T cells from blood, cultured in vitro.

The CDR3 loop is CASSSGPITDTQYF. In DNA form, the CDR3 reads TGTGCCAGCAGCTCAGGACCGATCACAGATACGCAGTATTTT. J is TRBJ2-3 and V is TRBV11-2, with D unclear. Germline V gene data show CDR1 as SGHAT and CDR2 as FQNNGV. Trimming shortened V by 4 bases and J by 2 bases, and 10 bases separated the two germline ends. The CDR3 covers 14 residues.